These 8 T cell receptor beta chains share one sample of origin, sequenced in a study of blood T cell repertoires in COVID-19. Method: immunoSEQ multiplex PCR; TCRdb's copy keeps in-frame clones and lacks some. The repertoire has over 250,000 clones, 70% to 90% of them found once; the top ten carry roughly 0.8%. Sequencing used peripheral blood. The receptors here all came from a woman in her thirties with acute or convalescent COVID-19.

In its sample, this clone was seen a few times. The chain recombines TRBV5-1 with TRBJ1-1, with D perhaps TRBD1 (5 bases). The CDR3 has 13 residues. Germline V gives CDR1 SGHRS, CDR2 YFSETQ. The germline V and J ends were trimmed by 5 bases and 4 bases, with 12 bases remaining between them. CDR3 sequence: CASRAGRGTEAFF. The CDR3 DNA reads TGCGCCAGCAGGGCAGGGAGGGGCACTGAAGCTTTCTTT.

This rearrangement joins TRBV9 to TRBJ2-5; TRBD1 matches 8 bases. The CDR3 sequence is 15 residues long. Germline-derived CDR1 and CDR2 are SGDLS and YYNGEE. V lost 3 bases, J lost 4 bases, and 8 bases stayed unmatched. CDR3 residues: CASSGQGARGETQYF. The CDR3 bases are TGTGCCAGCAGCGGGCAGGGGGCGCGGGGAGAGACCCAGTACTTC.

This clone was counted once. DNA of the CDR3: TGTGCCAGTAGTATGAGCAGGGGGCGGAGTGAAAAACTGTTTTTT. Its translation is CASSMSRGRSEKLFF. This chain links TRBV19 with TRBJ1-4, with 8 bases aligning to TRBD1. V was clipped by 3 bases and J by 7 bases; unmatched bases: 7. This CDR3 is built from 15 residues. Germline V gene data show CDR1 as LNHDA and CDR2 as SQIVND (reference sequence).

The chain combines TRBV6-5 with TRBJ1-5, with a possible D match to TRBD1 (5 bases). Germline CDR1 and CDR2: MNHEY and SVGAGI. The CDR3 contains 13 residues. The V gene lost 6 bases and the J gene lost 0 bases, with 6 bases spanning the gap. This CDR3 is CASRDTSNQPQHF. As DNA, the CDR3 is TGTGCCAGCAGGGACACTAGCAATCAGCCCCAGCATTTT.

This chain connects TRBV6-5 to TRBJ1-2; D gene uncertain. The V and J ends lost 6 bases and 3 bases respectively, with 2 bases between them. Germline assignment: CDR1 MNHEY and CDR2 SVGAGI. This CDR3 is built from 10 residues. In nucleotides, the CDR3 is TGTGCCAGCAGCGACTATGGCTACACCTTC. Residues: CASSDYGYTF.

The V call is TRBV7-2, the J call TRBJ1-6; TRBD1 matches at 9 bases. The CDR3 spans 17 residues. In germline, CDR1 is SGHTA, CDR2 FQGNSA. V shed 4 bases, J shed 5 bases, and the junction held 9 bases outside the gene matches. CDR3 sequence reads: CASSSVIGTGNNSPLHF. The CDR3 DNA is TGTGCCAGCAGCTCAGTGATCGGGACAGGGAATAATTCACCCCTCCACTTT.

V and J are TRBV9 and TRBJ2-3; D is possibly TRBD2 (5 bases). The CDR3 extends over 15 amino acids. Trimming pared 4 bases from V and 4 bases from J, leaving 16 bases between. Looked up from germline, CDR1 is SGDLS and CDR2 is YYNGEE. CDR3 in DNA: TGTGCCAGCAGCCTCCAGCTTGGAGGCGCAGATACGCAGTATTTT. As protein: CASSLQLGGADTQYF. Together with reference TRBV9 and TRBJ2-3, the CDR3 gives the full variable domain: DSGVTQTPKHLITATGQRVTLRCSPRSGDLSVYWYQQSLDQGLQFLIQYYNGEERAKGNILERFSAQQFPDLHSELNLSSLELGDSALYFCASSLQLGGADTQYFGPGTRLTVL.

CDR3 nucleotide sequence: TGTGCCAGCAGCCAAGGGAGGTCCGCTGAAGCTTTCTTT. Amino acids: CASSQGRSAEAFF. The chain employs TRBV3-1 (or the pseudogene TRBV3-2) and TRBJ1-1; D is uncertain. Between the trimmed V and J ends, which lost 1 base and 6 bases, there was a span of 9 bases. The CDR3 runs 13 residues. Germline CDR1 reads LGHDT; CDR2 reads YNNKEL (reference sequence).